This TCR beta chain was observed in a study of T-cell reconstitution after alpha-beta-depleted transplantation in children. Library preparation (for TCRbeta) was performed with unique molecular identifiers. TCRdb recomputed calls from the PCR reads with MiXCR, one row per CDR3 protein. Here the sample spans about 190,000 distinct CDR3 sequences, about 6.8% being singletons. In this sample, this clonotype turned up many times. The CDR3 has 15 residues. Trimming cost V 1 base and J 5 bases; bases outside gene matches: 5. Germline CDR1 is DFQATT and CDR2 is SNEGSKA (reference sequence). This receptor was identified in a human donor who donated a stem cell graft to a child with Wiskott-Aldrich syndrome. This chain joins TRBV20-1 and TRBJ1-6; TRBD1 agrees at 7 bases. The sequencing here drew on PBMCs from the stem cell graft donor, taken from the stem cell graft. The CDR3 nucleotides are TGCAGTGCTAGAGGGGGACAGCTCAATAATTCACCCCTCCACTTT. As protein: CSARGGQLNNSPLHF.